The present entry profiles one T cell receptor (beta chain) with its context. Its antigen remains unknown. The data derive from a study of a mutant IDH1 vaccine in newly diagnosed glioma. CDR1 and CDR2 (germline): SNHLY, FYNNEI. Deletions cut 2 bases from V and 3 bases from J, with 11 bases between. The CDR3 is 15 residues long. Documented time point: week 5, during vaccination. What each vaccine dose contained was 300 ug of mutant IDH1 20-mer peptide, accompanied by topical imiquimod. Using immunoSEQ multiplex PCR, the repertoire was profiled, and TCRdb retains in-frame clones only, with some absent. Among 30,000 to 35,000 clones, roughly 56% were seen once, and the ten largest hold approximately 11%.

The TCR sequence derives from a woman in her late teens or twenties with glioma. The chain couples TRBV2 to TRBJ2-4; D gene unclear. The specimen comprised PBMCs, sampled from a glioma patient whose treatment included an IDH1 peptide vaccine. The CDR3, as DNA: TGTGCCAGCAGTGAACAGTCCTACCTCAAAAACATTCAGTACTTC. Its protein product is CASSEQSYLKNIQYF.